These T cell receptor beta chains were read from a single sample in a study of blood T cell repertoires in COVID-19. Assay: immunoSEQ multiplex PCR; the TCRdb copy retains only in-frame clones and omits some. The table shows some 120,000 clones, with around four fifths occurring only once. Sequenced: peripheral blood. These receptors all come from a human donor in a cohort sampled during active COVID-19. Both conserved end residues are part of each CDR3. The order of the fields is V gene, D gene, J gene, clone size, CDR3 protein, CDR3 DNA. D genes are given only for firm matches. A clone size is listed for some rows: how often the clone was seen (once, few, many), or a class if it is expanded.

v_call: TRBV3-1/TRBV3-2
d_call: TRBD1
j_call: TRBJ1-2
clone_size: .
cdr3_aa: CASSQGPDRGPGYTF
cdr3_nt: TGTGCCAGCAGCCAAGGACCGGACAGGGGGCCTGGCTACACCTTC

v_call: TRBV6-1
d_call: .
j_call: TRBJ1-5
clone_size: few
cdr3_aa: CASSEGWQYSNQPQHF
cdr3_nt: TGTGCCAGCAGTGAAGGATGGCAGTATAGCAATCAGCCCCAGCATTTT

v_call: TRBV11-2
d_call: .
j_call: TRBJ1-2
clone_size: .
cdr3_aa: CASSLAGDNGGYTF
cdr3_nt: TGTGCCAGCAGCTTAGCAGGCGACAATGGTGGCTACACCTTC

v_call: TRBV7-2
d_call: TRBD1
j_call: TRBJ2-2
clone_size: .
cdr3_aa: CASSLLAGGSGELFF
cdr3_nt: TGTGCCAGCAGCTTGTTGGCAGGGGGCTCCGGGGAGCTGTTTTTT

v_call: TRBV4-1
d_call: TRBD1
j_call: TRBJ2-2
clone_size: .
cdr3_aa: CASSQPTGKFGGELFF
cdr3_nt: TGCGCCAGCAGCCAGCCGACAGGGAAGTTCGGCGGGGAGCTGTTTTTT

v_call: TRBV2
d_call: .
j_call: TRBJ1-2
clone_size: .
cdr3_aa: CASKESNALGYGYTF
cdr3_nt: TGTGCCAGCAAAGAGAGTAACGCCCTCGGCTATGGCTACACCTTC

v_call: TRBV6-2/TRBV6-3
d_call: TRBD1
j_call: TRBJ2-7
clone_size: .
cdr3_aa: CASSYETGAFSDEQYF
cdr3_nt: TGTGCCAGCAGTTACGAGACAGGGGCCTTCAGCGACGAGCAGTACTTC

v_call: TRBV5-1
d_call: TRBD2
j_call: TRBJ2-7
clone_size: .
cdr3_aa: CASSPGGAAYYEQYF
cdr3_nt: TGCGCCAGCAGCCCCGGGGGGGCGGCCTACTACGAGCAGTACTTC

v_call: TRBV7-3
d_call: .
j_call: TRBJ2-7
clone_size: .
cdr3_aa: CASSELVPSYEQYF
cdr3_nt: TGTGCCAGCAGCGAACTAGTCCCCTCCTACGAGCAGTACTTC

v_call: TRBV28
d_call: TRBD1
j_call: TRBJ2-7
clone_size: .
cdr3_aa: CASRTRQGAGYEQYF
cdr3_nt: TGTGCCAGCAGGACTAGACAGGGGGCGGGTTACGAGCAGTACTTC

v_call: TRBV7-7
d_call: .
j_call: TRBJ2-5
clone_size: .
cdr3_aa: CASSRSAGRETQYF
cdr3_nt: TGTGCCAGCAGCCGTTCTGCGGGGCGGGAGACCCAGTACTTC

v_call: TRBV5-1
d_call: .
j_call: TRBJ2-3
clone_size: .
cdr3_aa: CASSLRRLDTQYF
cdr3_nt: TGCGCCAGCAGCTTAAGGCGGTTGGATACGCAGTATTTT

v_call: TRBV5-1
d_call: TRBD1
j_call: TRBJ1-2
clone_size: .
cdr3_aa: CASSPTSGGYGYTF
cdr3_nt: TGCGCCAGCAGCCCCACGTCAGGGGGCTATGGCTACACCTTC